A single sample gave rise to the 10 T cell receptor beta chains below, sequenced in a study of T cell changes during pregnancy in multiple sclerosis. Repertoires were generated with immunoSEQ multiplex PCR, while TCRdb's copy carries only in-frame clones and drops some. Here the sample spans roughly 27,000 clones, 85% to 95% being singletons. The sample in question was CD4+ T cells from peripheral blood mononuclear cells, obtained in the first trimester of pregnancy. The source of these receptors is a female donor with multiple sclerosis, enrolled in a pregnancy study.

The chain joins TRBV5-1 to TRBJ2-5; 12 nucleotides line up with TRBD2. The CDR3 has 16 amino acids. Trimming took 2 bases from V and 4 from J; bases not matched to a gene: 6. Germline assignment: CDR1 SGHRS and CDR2 YFSETQ. In nucleotides, the CDR3 is TGCGCCAGCAGCTTAGGACAACTAGCGGGGGGAGAGACCCAGTACTTC. Its protein is CASSLGQLAGGETQYF.

J is TRBJ1-1 and V is TRBV6-6; tentative D call: TRBD1 (6 bases). Germline lookup yields CDR1 MNHNY and CDR2 SVGAGI (reference sequence). The germline V and J ends were trimmed by 5 bases and 4 bases, with 14 bases remaining between them. The CDR3 has 14 amino acids. CDR3 residues: CASSPNRVGTEAFF. Here the CDR3 DNA reads TGTGCCAGCAGTCCAAACAGGGTGGGCACTGAAGCTTTCTTT.

The chain uses TRBV18 and TRBJ1-4; TRBD1 aligns across 7 bases. J lost 8 bases, V lost 2 bases, and 8 bases had no gene match. The CDR3 totals 15 residues. Germline V gene lookup returns CDR1 KGHSH and CDR2 LQKENI. CDR3 sequence (DNA): TGTGCCAGCTCACCATCAAGGGGGCGTCCCGAAAAACTGTTTTTT. This codes for CASSPSRGRPEKLFF. The full variable domain, completed using reference TRBV18 and TRBJ1-4, is NAGVMQNPRHLVRRRGQEARLRCSPMKGHSHVYWYRQLPEEGLKFMVYLQKENIIDESGMPKERFSAEFPKEGPSILRIQQVVRGDSAAYFCASSPSRGRPEKLFFGSGTQLSVL.

The rearrangement joins TRBV6-1 to TRBJ2-5; D might be TRBD2 (6 bases). V lost 6 bases, J lost 7 bases, and 18 bases lay in between. The CDR3 is 14 amino acids. CDR1 is MNHNS, CDR2 SASEGT, per germline. The CDR3 DNA reads TGTGCCAGCAGCGCGGGACGGCCCCCTGGGACCCAGTACTTC. It codes for CASSAGRPPGTQYF.

CDR3 coding DNA: TGTGCCAGCTCACCCGGGCGGGGGATTTATGAAGCTTTCTTT. Translation: CASSPGRGIYEAFF. The V call is TRBV18, the J call TRBJ1-1, with a tentative D call TRBD1 (5 bases). Trimming stripped 3 bases from V and 7 bases from J, with 15 bases between. Germline loops: CDR1 KGHSH, CDR2 LQKENI. The CDR3 is 14 residues long.

The J gene is TRBJ2-3, the V gene TRBV19; 11 bases agree with TRBD2. V lost 5 bases to trimming and J lost 4 bases; unmatched junction nucleotides: 8. The CDR3 totals 16 residues. Germline loops: CDR1 LNHDA, CDR2 SQIVND (reference sequence). The CDR3 DNA reads as TGTGCCAGTAGTCTTAGCGGGGGGGCGGGGGCAGATACGCAGTATTTT. Protein sequence: CASSLSGGAGADTQYF.

This clone was seen more than once but under ten times. This sample includes further DNA sequences coding for the same CDR3. This CDR3 is CAWSRGQANTEAFF. The CDR3, as DNA: TGTGCCTGGAGCAGAGGACAAGCGAACACTGAAGCTTTCTTT. This rearrangement joins TRBV30 to TRBJ1-1, with a tentative D call TRBD1 (5 bases). CDR1 is GTSNPN and CDR2 is SVGIG in the germline V gene (reference sequence). The CDR3 totals 14 residues. Deletions cut 3 bases from V and 1 base from J, with 12 bases between.

This rearrangement joins TRBV10-1 to TRBJ2-1; 10 positions match TRBD2. From germline, CDR1 is WNHNN and CDR2 SYGVQD (reference sequence). V was pared by 0 bases and J by 8 bases, with 10 bases of the junction left unmatched. The CDR3 spans 17 residues. DNA for the CDR3: TGCGCCAGCAGTGAGTCTTTAGGACTAGCGGTTGGAGATGAGCAGTTCTTC. It is translated as CASSESLGLAVGDEQFF.

This chain links TRBV2 with TRBJ2-3, with unresolved D. Germline-derived CDR1 and CDR2 are SNHLY and FYNNEI. This CDR3 has 12 amino acids. V dropped 6 bases and J dropped 6 bases, with 10 bases sitting between them. CDR3 coding DNA: TGTGCCAGCAGCCTCGACTGGGATACGCAGTATTTT. Translated: CASSLDWDTQYF.

The chain couples TRBV5-6 to TRBJ2-7, with D tentatively TRBD1 (6 bases). Trimming stripped 0 bases from V and 0 bases from J, with 19 bases between. The germline CDR1 and CDR2 sequences are SGHDT and YYEEEE. The CDR3 length is 18 residues. DNA of the CDR3: TGTGCCAGCAGCTTGGCAGCAGGGGTCGGGGCCAGCTCCTACGAGCAGTACTTC. Its translation is CASSLAAGVGASSYEQYF.